Given below is one T cell receptor (beta chain) in context. Trimming took off 0 bases at V and 8 bases at J, with 15 bases between the two ends. The CDR3 has 15 amino acids. The V gene's germline CDR1 is SGHRS and CDR2 YFSETQ. The PCR made use of 60 Vbeta and 13 Jbeta primers. TCRdb's copy holds only in-frame clones and misses some; the assay was immunoSEQ multiplex PCR. The sample consists of tens of thousands of clones, approximately 67% of them appearing once. The data were obtained in a study of cytomegalovirus exposure and HLA in healthy donors. The specimen sequenced was PBMCs. The chain couples TRBV5-1 to TRBJ2-4, with a tentative D call TRBD1 (7 bases). This receptor was taken from a male donor in good health and CMV-seropositive. Written as DNA, the CDR3 is TGCGCCAGCAGCTTGGAGTCCCAGGGGGGCGACATTCAGTACTTC. Translation: CASSLESQGGDIQYF.